The 29 T cell receptor beta chains presented below share a single source sample, sequenced in a study of PD-1 blockade in classical Hodgkin lymphoma (dated by TCRdb to 2020 to 2022). The method was the immunoSEQ multiplex PCR assay. In its TCRdb copy, this immuneACCESS table keeps in-frame sequences only and misses some clones. Where compared with another copy, unresolved V genes explain less than half of these, and the others have no known cause. This sample gives tens of thousands of clones in total; approximately 72% of them show up just once. Clones ranked in the top ten supply over 9.5% of the sample. The sample's time point label, in plain terms: cycle 4 day 1 (C4D1), after 5 to 7 weeks of nivolumab. All trial patients had relapsed after autologous stem cell transplantation, with cohorts A, B and C differing in prior brentuximab vedotin exposure. The sample here was peripheral blood mononuclear cells (PBMCs), taken before the fourth cycle of nivolumab. Receptors originate from a human donor with classical Hodgkin lymphoma.

This chain links TRBV28 with TRBJ2-2, with D unclear. The CDR3 loop spans 15 amino acids. Germline values: CDR1 MDHEN, CDR2 SYDVKM. Trimming took off 6 bases at V and 1 base at J, with 12 bases between the two ends. CDR3 in amino acids: CASRNSPWNTGELFF. CDR3 coding DNA: TGTGCCAGCAGGAACAGCCCCTGGAACACCGGGGAGCTGTTTTTT.

This rearrangement joins TRBV29-1 to TRBJ2-3, with 14 bases matching TRBD2. From germline, CDR1 is SQVTM and CDR2 ANQGSEA. The CDR3 contains 15 residues. V was pared by 4 bases and J by 6 bases, with 6 bases of the junction left unmatched. The CDR3 region has the DNA TGCAGCGTTGGTTCGACTAGCGGGAGGGGGGATACGCAGTATTTT. The encoded protein is CSVGSTSGRGDTQYF.

The genes are TRBV6-1 and TRBJ2-7; 8 bases fit TRBD2. With 0 bases clipped from V and 9 bases from J, the junction kept 7 bases outside the gene matches. Looked up from germline, CDR1 is MNHNS and CDR2 is SASEGT. The CDR3 loop spans 14 amino acids. The CDR3 DNA is TGTGCCAGCAGTGAAGCGCTCGGGACTAGGCGGCAGTACTTC. Amino acids: CASSEALGTRRQYF.

The chain is built from TRBV5-6 and TRBJ1-5; D gene unclear. Germline V lookup: CDR1 SGHDT, CDR2 YYEEEE. The CDR3 totals 13 residues. V was cut by 0 bases and J by 6 bases, with 7 bases left in between. The CDR3 nucleotides read TGTGCCAGCAGCTTGGAACCCGGTCAGCCCCAGCATTTT. This codes for CASSLEPGQPQHF.

The chain employs TRBV27 and TRBJ2-2; D ambiguous. The ends were cut back, 8 bases at V and 8 bases at J, with 9 bases in the middle. This CDR3 comprises 11 residues. CDR1 MNHEY and CDR2 SMNVEV come from the germline V gene (reference sequence). The CDR3 sequence: CASGSLGELFF. The DNA for the CDR3 is TGTGCCAGCGGTTCCCTAGGGGAGCTGTTTTTT.

V and J are TRBV11-2 and TRBJ2-7, with 9 bases identical to TRBD2. Germline V gene sequence: CDR1 SGHAT, CDR2 FQNNGV. The CDR3 is made up of 18 amino acids. V dropped 0 bases and J dropped 0; count of bases not matched to a gene: 9. Written as DNA, the CDR3 is TGTGCCAGCAGCTTAGATGTTAGCGGGGGAATTAGCTCCTACGAGCAGTACTTC. Translation: CASSLDVSGGISSYEQYF.

V and J are TRBV18 and TRBJ1-1; 9 bases agree with TRBD1. Germline V lookup: CDR1 KGHSH, CDR2 LQKENI. Trimming took 2 bases from V and 10 from J; bases not matched to a gene: 5. The CDR3 is 13 residues long. The DNA of the CDR3 is TGTGCCAGCTCACCAGGACAGGGGAGATTAGCTTTCTTT. Its translation is CASSPGQGRLAFF. Combining the CDR3 with reference TRBV18 and TRBJ1-1 gives the whole variable domain NAGVMQNPRHLVRRRGQEARLRCSPMKGHSHVYWYRQLPEEGLKFMVYLQKENIIDESGMPKERFSAEFPKEGPSILRIQQVVRGDSAAYFCASSPGQGRLAFFGQGTRLTVV.

The chain links TRBV27 to TRBJ2-3, with 8 nucleotides matching TRBD2. The V and J ends lost 3 bases and 4 bases, in that order; junction bases with no gene match: 6. This CDR3 contains 15 residues. Germline CDR1 is MNHEY and CDR2 is SMNVEV (reference sequence). CDR3 amino acids: CASSFGLAPADTQYF. The CDR3 bases are TGTGCCAGCAGTTTCGGACTAGCTCCTGCAGATACGCAGTATTTT.

V usage is TRBV6-5 and J usage is TRBJ2-1; D call uncertain. V was clipped by 0 bases and J by 4 bases, with 4 bases between them. This CDR3 is 13 amino acids long. Per the germline V gene, CDR1 is MNHEY and CDR2 is SVGAGI. The CDR3 protein is CASSYSGYNEQFF. The CDR3 region has the DNA TGTGCCAGCAGTTACTCAGGATACAATGAGCAGTTCTTC.

This clone was observed a single time. J is TRBJ2-7 and V is TRBV6-6, with 7 bases identical to TRBD1. The CDR3 totals 14 residues. V trimming: 5 bases; J trimming: 0 bases; junction bases outside the gene matches: 4. Per the germline V gene, CDR1 is MNHNY and CDR2 is SVGAGI (reference sequence). CDR3 in amino acids: CASSNQGVSYEQYF. In nucleotides, the CDR3 is TGTGCCAGCAGTAACCAGGGGGTCTCCTACGAGCAGTACTTC.

This chain uses TRBV10-3 with TRBJ2-1; 13 bases are shared with TRBD2. V was clipped by 6 bases and J by 9 bases; unmatched bases: 8. There are 15 residues in the CDR3. Germline-derived CDR1 and CDR2 are ENHRY and SYGVKD. CDR3 loop: CAIRGTSGARGEQFF. In DNA form, the CDR3 reads TGTGCCATCAGAGGGACTAGCGGGGCACGGGGTGAGCAGTTCTTC.

The table lists this clone with a count of one. This chain joins TRBV7-2 and TRBJ1-1, with D hard to call. CDR1 and CDR2 (germline): SGHTA, FQGNSA. This CDR3 is built from 16 residues. The V end was cut by 5 bases, the J end by 5 bases, with 21 bases between. The CDR3 nucleotides read TGTGCCAGCAGCCAAACACCATGGACCGAGGGTACTGAAGCTTTCTTT. It is translated as CASSQTPWTEGTEAFF.

CDR3 coding DNA: TGTGCCAGCAGCTCCAGGGGGCGGCAGGAAAAACTGTTTTTT. As protein: CASSSRGRQEKLFF. This chain connects TRBV5-4 to TRBJ1-4; 8 bases agree with TRBD1. V shed 3 bases, J shed 8 bases, and the junction held 6 bases outside the gene matches. The CDR3 covers 14 residues. Germline values: CDR1 SGHNT, CDR2 YYREEE (reference sequence). Using reference TRBV5-4 and TRBJ1-4 for the parts outside the CDR3, the full variable domain is ETGVTQSPTHLIKTRGQQVTLRCSSQSGHNTVSWYQQALGQGPQFIFQYYREEENGRGNFPPRFSGLQFPNYSSELNVNALELDDSALYLCASSSRGRQEKLFFGSGTQLSVL.

This clone was counted between two and nine times. The chain links TRBV6-1 to TRBJ1-1; 9 nucleotides line up with TRBD1. This CDR3 has 13 amino acids. CDR1 MNHNS and CDR2 SASEGT come from the germline V gene. Trimming removed 5 bases from V and 5 bases from J; junction bases left unmatched: 3. In DNA, the CDR3 is TGTGCCAGCAGTACAGGGGGCTGGACTGAAGCTTTCTTT. Amino acid sequence: CASSTGGWTEAFF.

Comment on this clone: Other DNA sequences from this sample encode an identical CDR3 as well. This chain joins TRBV5-1 and TRBJ2-5; 9 bases match TRBD1. V gave up 4 bases and J gave up 4 bases; unmatched junction bases: 2. The germline CDR1 and CDR2 sequences are SGHRS and YFSETQ. This CDR3 has 13 amino acids. The CDR3 region is CASSLGQGETQYF. The CDR3 region has the DNA TGCGCCAGCAGCCTGGGACAGGGAGAGACCCAGTACTTC.

The V and J genes are TRBV15 and TRBJ2-1; D is unclear. This CDR3 is 13 amino acids long. Trimming removed 4 bases at V and 8 bases at J, with 12 bases between. Per germline, CDR1 LNHNV and CDR2 YYDKDF (reference sequence). The CDR3 reads CATSNLRSDEQFF. In DNA, the CDR3 is TGTGCCACCAGCAATCTTAGATCTGATGAGCAGTTCTTC.

A word on this clone: At one end, the junction sequence differs from germline, possibly due to a read error. The gene calls are TRBV5-4 and TRBJ2-5; TRBD1 matches at 9 bases. The germline CDR1 and CDR2 sequences are SGHNT and YYREEE (reference sequence). The CDR3 has 16 residues. The CDR3 region is CASSPSPQGAGETQYF. The CDR3 nucleotides are TGCGCCAGCAGCCCCAGCCCACAGGGGGCCGGAGAGACCCAGTACTTC.

V gene TRBV6-5 combines with J gene TRBJ1-2; possibly TRBD1 for D (6 bases). V gave up 5 bases and J gave up 7 bases, with 17 bases separating them. CDR1 is MNHEY, CDR2 SVGAGI, per germline. This CDR3 is built from 14 residues. CDR3: CASSNPSGGAGYTF. In nucleotides, the CDR3 is TGTGCCAGCAGTAACCCCTCTGGGGGGGCTGGCTACACCTTC.

This clone was seen a handful of times. This chain uses TRBV19 with TRBJ2-1, with 10 bases fitting TRBD1. The CDR3 has 15 residues. The trim removed 7 bases at V and 4 bases at J, leaving 7 bases unmatched. Germline values: CDR1 LNHDA, CDR2 SQIVND (reference sequence). Here the CDR3 DNA reads TGTGCCAGTACCGTCCTGGGACAGGGGTACAATGAGCAGTTCTTC. This translates into CASTVLGQGYNEQFF.

This clone was seen a handful of times. This chain connects TRBV7-2 to TRBJ2-7; the match to TRBD2 covers 7 bases. CDR1 and CDR2 (germline): SGHTA, FQGNSA. This CDR3 is 14 amino acids long. V lost 0 bases and J lost 7; bases outside the gene matches: 6. The CDR3 DNA follows: TGTGCCAGCAGCTTAGCGGGAGGGCCGAAAGAGCAGTACTTC. Translating it yields CASSLAGGPKEQYF.

The gene calls are TRBV5-1 and TRBJ2-1; no firm D call. The germline V and J ends were trimmed by 0 bases and 6 bases, with 7 bases remaining between them. Germline CDR1 SGHRS, CDR2 YFSETQ. This CDR3 is built from 13 residues. The CDR3 loop reads CASSLGPGNEQFF. The CDR3 DNA sequence: TGCGCCAGCAGCTTGGGCCCCGGCAATGAGCAGTTCTTC.

V gene TRBV5-8 combines with J gene TRBJ2-7; 9 nucleotides agree with TRBD2. The CDR3 runs 13 residues. Per the germline V gene, CDR1 is SGHTS and CDR2 is YDEGEE. V dropped 4 bases and J dropped 6; count of bases not matched to a gene: 5. CDR3 bases: TGTGCCAGCAGCCCTAGCGGGAATCCCGAGCAGTACTTC. Protein: CASSPSGNPEQYF.

The gene calls are TRBV27 and TRBJ1-6; D is uncertain. CDR3 length: 18 amino acids. The V end was cut by 2 bases, the J end by 0 bases, with 14 bases between. The germline V gene encodes CDR1 MNHEY and CDR2 SMNVEV (reference sequence). The CDR3 spells CASSLRSGSPSYNSPLHF. The CDR3 DNA follows: TGTGCCAGCAGTTTAAGGTCGGGATCCCCCTCCTATAATTCACCCCTCCACTTT.

This clone was counted many times. This sample includes further DNA sequences coding for the same CDR3. The chain joins TRBV11-2 to TRBJ2-7; D is unclear. CDR1 SGHAT and CDR2 FQNNGV come from the germline V gene. The CDR3 runs 13 residues. Trimming shortened V by 1 base and J by 3 bases, and 7 bases separated the two germline ends. CDR3: CASSLGSLYEQYF. The CDR3 nucleotides read TGTGCCAGCAGCTTAGGGTCCCTCTACGAGCAGTACTTC.

V gene TRBV29-1 combines with J gene TRBJ1-5, with 10 bases fitting TRBD1. V trimming: 4 bases; J trimming: 8 bases; junction bases outside the gene matches: 8. The CDR3 has 14 residues. Germline CDR1 and CDR2: SQVTM and ANQGSEA. The CDR3 protein is CSVGETGGGKPQHF. For the CDR3, the DNA is TGCAGCGTTGGGGAGACAGGGGGCGGAAAGCCCCAGCATTTT. Using reference TRBV29-1 and TRBJ1-5 for the parts outside the CDR3, the full variable domain is SAVISQKPSRDICQRGTSLTIQCQVDSQVTMMFWYRQQPGQSLTLIATANQGSEATYESGFVIDKFPISRPNLTFSTLTVSNMSPEDSSIYLCSVGETGGGKPQHFGDGTRLSIL.

This chain links TRBV27 with TRBJ2-7; D is undetermined. V gave up 3 bases and J gave up 0 bases, with 9 bases separating them. Germline CDR1 MNHEY, CDR2 SMNVEV (reference sequence). The CDR3 spans 14 residues. CDR3 amino acids: CASSLGRNSYEQYF. CDR3 DNA sequence: TGTGCCAGCAGTTTGGGCAGGAACTCCTACGAGCAGTACTTC.

This chain joins TRBV7-2 and TRBJ1-1; TRBD1 might be the D (6 bases). The V end lost 5 bases, the J end lost 4 bases, and 11 bases lay between the germline ends. CDR1 is SGHTA and CDR2 is FQGNSA in the germline V gene. The CDR3 totals 13 residues. CDR3 sequence (DNA): TGTGCCAGCAGCCGACAGGAGGGCACTGAAGCTTTCTTT. As protein: CASSRQEGTEAFF.

The chain couples TRBV28 to TRBJ2-2, with 8 nucleotides matching TRBD1. The V gene's germline CDR1 is MDHEN and CDR2 SYDVKM. The CDR3 covers 16 residues. The CDR3 here is CAARTGTLLNTGELFF. DNA of the CDR3: TGTGCAGCGAGGACAGGGACCCTACTGAACACCGGGGAGCTGTTTTTT.

The chain joins TRBV7-9 to TRBJ2-7, with TRBD2 matching 10 bases. V was pared by 5 bases and J by 1 base, with 11 bases of the junction left unmatched. The CDR3 contains 17 residues. CDR1 and CDR2 from the germline V gene are SEHNR and FQNEAQ (reference sequence). CDR3 region: CASSPRALAGVSYEQYF. CDR3 DNA: TGTGCCAGCAGCCCGCGAGCGCTAGCGGGAGTATCCTACGAGCAGTACTTC.